This TCR beta chain was identified during a study of blood T cell repertoires in COVID-19. Study summary: Both acute and convalescent COVID-19 samples were obtained from the United States, Italy and Spain. Sample material is recorded as cDNA or gDNA derived from T cells, B-cell-depleted T cells, or PBMCs.

Study processing details: Estimation of nucleated cell counts was performed using reference gene primer amplification. Generated by immunoSEQ multiplex PCR, the TCRdb table keeps only in-frame clones and is missing some. V and J calls plus clone size are reproduced from that table; the DNA served to infer D and trimming. The sample gives tens of thousands of clones, around nine tenths of which show up once; approximately 15% is in the top ten. The TCR comes from a human donor with active COVID-19. The donor label of this sample is uncertain. Sequenced input: peripheral blood.

CDR3 DNA: TGTGCCAGCAGTCCGACAGGGGTAATCGCTGAAGCTTTCTTT. It yields the protein CASSPTGVIAEAFF. V and J are TRBV27 and TRBJ1-1; 8 nucleotides align to TRBD1. The CDR3 is 14 amino acids. J was trimmed by 6 bases and V by 5 bases; bases with no gene match: 8. The V gene's germline CDR1 is MNHEY and CDR2 SMNVEV (reference sequence).